The TCR beta chain described here comes from a study of cytomegalovirus exposure and HLA in healthy donors. Study-level background: Earlier sequencing of around 190 million T cells yielded approximately 120 million unique TCR beta sequences. Regarding the study as a whole: Rates of TCR association differed by HLA locus in a later analysis, with DRB1 highest and HLA-C lowest. Likely technical artifact: a cluster of highly shared sequence variants. Most observed TCR sequences were rare, whereas some public TCRs were detected in many donors.

PCR amplification relied on 60 Vbeta primers (plus 13 Jbeta primers). Generated by immunoSEQ multiplex PCR, the TCRdb table keeps only in-frame clones and is missing some. The sample carries tens of thousands of clones, more than 55% recorded once. This CDR3 contains 14 residues. V lost 5 bases and J lost 8, with 15 bases in between. Germline CDR1 and CDR2: SEHNR and FQNEAQ (reference sequence). Turning to this clone: Its antigen is not known.

The receptor was isolated from a man aged 60 to 75 in good health and CMV-seropositive. The chain joins TRBV7-9 to TRBJ1-4; TRBD1 might be the D (5 bases). Sequencing was performed on PBMCs. As DNA, the CDR3 is TGTGCCAGCAGCCCCGGGGGGGTTGGAGAAAAACTGTTTTTT. Translation gives CASSPGGVGEKLFF.